Detailed here is one T cell receptor beta chain. This record comes from a study of blood T cell repertoires in COVID-19. Across the whole study: COVID-19 samples collected from the United States, Italy and Spain covered acute and convalescent phases.

V trimming: 1 base; J trimming: 0 bases; junction bases outside the gene matches: 10. The CDR3 totals 18 residues. Germline CDR1 SGHRS, CDR2 YFSETQ. Authors' methods: Amplifying reference gene primers gave estimates of nucleated cell counts. Data came from immunoSEQ multiplex PCR; TCRdb stores just in-frame clones and leaves some out. The V and J calls and the clone size are those of that table, but D and trimming were determined from the DNA. Here the sample spans approximately 500,000 clones, less than 90% being singletons. Sample: peripheral blood. The chain links TRBV5-1 to TRBJ2-3; TRBD2 agrees at 8 bases. This clonotype was obtained from a woman aged 50 to 65 with COVID-19, enrolled during active disease. The CDR3 coding sequence is TGCGCCAGCAGCTTGAGGCGGGGGGCCCTAACTAGCACAGATACGCAGTATTTT. Protein: CASSLRRGALTSTDTQYF.